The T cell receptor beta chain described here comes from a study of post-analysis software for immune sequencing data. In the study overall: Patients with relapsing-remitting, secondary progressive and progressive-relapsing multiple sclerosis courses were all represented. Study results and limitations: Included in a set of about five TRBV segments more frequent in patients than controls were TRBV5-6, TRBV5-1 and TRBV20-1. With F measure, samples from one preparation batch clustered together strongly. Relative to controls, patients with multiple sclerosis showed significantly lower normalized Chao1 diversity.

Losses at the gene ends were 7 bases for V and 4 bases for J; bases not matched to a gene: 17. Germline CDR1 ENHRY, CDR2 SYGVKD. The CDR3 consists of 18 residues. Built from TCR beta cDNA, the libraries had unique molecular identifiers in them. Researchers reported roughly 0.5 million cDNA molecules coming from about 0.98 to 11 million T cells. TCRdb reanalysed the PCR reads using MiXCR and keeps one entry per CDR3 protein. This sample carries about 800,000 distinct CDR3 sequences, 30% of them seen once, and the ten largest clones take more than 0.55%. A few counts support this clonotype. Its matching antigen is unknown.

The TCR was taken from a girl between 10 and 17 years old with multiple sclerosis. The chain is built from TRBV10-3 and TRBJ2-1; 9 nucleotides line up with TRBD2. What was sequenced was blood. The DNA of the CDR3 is TGTGCCATCAACGCGGAACAGCCTGGTCTAGCGGGGTACAATGAGCAGTTCTTC. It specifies CAINAEQPGLAGYNEQFF.